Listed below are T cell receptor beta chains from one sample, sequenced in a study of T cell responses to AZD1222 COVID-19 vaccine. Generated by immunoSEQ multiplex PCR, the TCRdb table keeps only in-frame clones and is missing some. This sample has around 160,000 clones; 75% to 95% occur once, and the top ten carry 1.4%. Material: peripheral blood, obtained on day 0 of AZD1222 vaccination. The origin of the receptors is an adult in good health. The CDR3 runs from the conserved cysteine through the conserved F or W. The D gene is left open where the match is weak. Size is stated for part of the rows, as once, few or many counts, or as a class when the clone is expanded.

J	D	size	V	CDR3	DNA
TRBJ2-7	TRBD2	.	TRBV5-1	CASSDRLAGRYEQYF	TGCGCCAGCAGCGATCGACTAGCGGGACGTTACGAGCAGTACTTC
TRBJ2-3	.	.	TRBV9	CASSAGLDTQYF	TGTGCCAGCAGTGCTGGGCTAGATACGCAGTATTTT
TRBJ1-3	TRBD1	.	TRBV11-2	CASNPTGSGNTIYF	TGTGCCAGCAACCCGACAGGGTCTGGAAACACCATATATTTT
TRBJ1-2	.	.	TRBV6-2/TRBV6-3	CASSTVIDGYTF	TGTGCCAGCAGTACGGTTATCGATGGCTACACCTTC
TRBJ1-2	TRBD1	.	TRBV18	CASSPRQGLGYTF	TGTGCCAGCTCACCCAGACAGGGACTAGGCTACACCTTC
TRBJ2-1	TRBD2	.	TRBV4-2	CASSQGLAGGTYNEQFF	TGTGCCAGCAGCCAAGGACTAGCGGGGGGGACCTACAATGAGCAGTTCTTC
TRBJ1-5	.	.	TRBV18	CASSPEAGYQPQHF	TGTGCCAGCTCACCGGAAGCCGGCTATCAGCCCCAGCATTTT
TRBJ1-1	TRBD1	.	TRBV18	CASSMETGMNTEAFF	TGTGCCAGCTCAATGGAGACAGGGATGAACACTGAAGCTTTCTTT
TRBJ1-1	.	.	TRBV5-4	CASSLETTEAFF	TGTGCCAGCAGCTTGGAGACGACTGAAGCTTTCTTT
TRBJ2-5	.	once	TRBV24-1	CATSDPGLGGETQYF	TGTGCCACCAGTGATCCAGGGTTGGGAGGAGAGACCCAGTACTTC
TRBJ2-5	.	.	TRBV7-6	CASSYSGTQETQYF	TGTGCCAGCAGCTACTCCGGGACTCAAGAGACCCAGTACTTC
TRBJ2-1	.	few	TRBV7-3	CASSTGGGGSNEQFF	TGTGCCAGCAGTACTGGGGGAGGTGGTTCCAATGAGCAGTTCTTC
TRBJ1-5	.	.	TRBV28	CASNTWGQPQHF	TGTGCCAGCAACACTTGGGGTCAGCCCCAGCATTTT
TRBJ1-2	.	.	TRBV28	CGSAATSYYGYTF	TGTGGCTCAGCCGCCACAAGTTACTATGGCTACACCTTC
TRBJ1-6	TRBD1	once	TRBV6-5	CASSHPGQGNSPLHF	TGTGCCAGCAGCCACCCGGGACAGGGGAATTCACCCCTCCACTTT
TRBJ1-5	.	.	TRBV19	CASSMYWDQPQHF	TGTGCCAGTAGTATGTATTGGGATCAGCCCCAGCATTTT
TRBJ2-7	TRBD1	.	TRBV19	CASRDRGLDEQYF	TGTGCCAGTCGGGACAGGGGACTAGACGAGCAGTACTTC
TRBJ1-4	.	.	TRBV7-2	CASSSTGLTNEKLFF	TGTGCCAGCAGCTCCACGGGGTTAACTAATGAAAAACTGTTTTTT
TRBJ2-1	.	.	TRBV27	CASSKGPNTYNEQFF	TGTGCCAGCAGTAAAGGCCCCAATACCTACAATGAGCAGTTCTTC
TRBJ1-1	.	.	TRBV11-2	CASSFRGRLDTEAFF	TGTGCCAGCAGCTTTCGGGGGCGCTTGGACACTGAAGCTTTCTTT
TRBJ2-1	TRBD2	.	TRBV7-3	CASRPAGEVVQFF	TGTGCCAGCAGACCCGCGGGGGAGGTCGTGCAGTTCTTC
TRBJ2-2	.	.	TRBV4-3	CASSQQGSENTGELFF	TGCGCCAGCAGTCAACAGGGATCGGAAAACACCGGGGAGCTGTTTTTT
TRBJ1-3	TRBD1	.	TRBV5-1	CASSLQEGAFSGNTIYF	TGCGCCAGCAGCTTGCAGGAGGGGGCCTTCTCTGGAAACACCATATATTTT
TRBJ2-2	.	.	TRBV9	CASTVRSQGVVNTGELFF	TGTGCCAGCACTGTAAGGTCGCAGGGCGTAGTAAACACCGGGGAGCTGTTTTTT
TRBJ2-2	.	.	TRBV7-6	CASSSNEGRGPSGGELFF	TGTGCCAGCAGCTCTAACGAGGGTCGGGGGCCGAGCGGCGGGGAGCTGTTTTTT
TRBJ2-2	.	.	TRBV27	CASSFGGEGPGELFF	TGTGCCAGCAGTTTTGGTGGGGAAGGGCCCGGGGAGCTGTTTTTT
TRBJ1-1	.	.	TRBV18	CASSLARNTEAFF	TGTGCCAGCTCACTGGCAAGAAACACTGAAGCTTTCTTT
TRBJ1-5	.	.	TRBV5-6	CASSFRSGVGNQPQHF	TGTGCCAGCAGCTTTCGATCAGGGGTTGGCAATCAGCCCCAGCATTTT
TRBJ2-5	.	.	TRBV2	CASSVFPGPWYF	TGTGCCAGCAGTGTGTTTCCAGGGCCCTGGTACTTC
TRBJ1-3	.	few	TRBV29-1	CSVEVRGTGNTIYF	TGCAGCGTTGAGGTCCGAGGGACTGGAAACACCATATATTTT
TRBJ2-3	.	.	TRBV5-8	CASSPRSLGDTQYF	TGTGCCAGCAGCCCCCGGTCCTTGGGGGATACGCAGTATTTT
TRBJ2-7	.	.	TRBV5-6	CASTYGTNRYEQYF	TGTGCCAGCACCTACGGGACAAACCGCTACGAGCAGTACTTC
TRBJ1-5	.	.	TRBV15	CATSRVRVSNQPQHF	TGTGCCACCAGCAGAGTTAGGGTTAGCAATCAGCCCCAGCATTTT
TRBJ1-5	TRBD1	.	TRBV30	CAWGQGVVPQHF	TGTGCCTGGGGACAGGGGGTAGTGCCCCAGCATTTT
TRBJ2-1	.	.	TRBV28	CASRLLGVTRNEQFF	TGTGCCAGCAGGCTTTTGGGAGTAACTAGGAATGAGCAGTTCTTC
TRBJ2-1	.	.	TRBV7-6	CASSLGLAGSPYNEQFF	TGTGCCAGCAGCTTAGGTCTAGCCGGGAGCCCCTACAATGAGCAGTTCTTC
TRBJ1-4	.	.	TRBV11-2	CASSLRVGNEKLFF	TGTGCCAGCAGCTTAAGGGTTGGGAATGAAAAACTGTTTTTT
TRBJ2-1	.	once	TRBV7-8	CASSPIREQFF	TGTGCCAGCAGCCCCATTCGCGAGCAGTTCTTC
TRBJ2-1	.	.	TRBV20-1	CSAIGSVEQFF	TGCAGCGCGATAGGGAGCGTTGAGCAGTTCTTC
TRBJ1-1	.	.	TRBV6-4	CASSEGAGTEAFF	TGTGCCAGCAGTGAGGGGGCTGGCACTGAAGCTTTCTTT